The 20 T cell receptor beta chains below were found in one sample sequenced in a study of shared clonotypes between healthy human individuals. Method: immunoSEQ multiplex PCR; TCRdb's copy keeps in-frame clones and lacks some. The data contain approximately 1.4 million clones, 95% to 99% of them singletons. Material: naive CD4+ T cells sorted from blood. Subset reported: CD45RA+ positively selected. These receptors all stem from a man aged 30-40 years in good health.

V and J are TRBV27 and TRBJ1-5; possibly TRBD1 for D (6 bases). The V gene's germline CDR1 is MNHEY and CDR2 SMNVEV (reference sequence). Trimming cost V 5 bases and J 13 bases, with 18 bases left between them. This CDR3 region has 13 residues. For the CDR3, the DNA is TGTGCCAGCAGTACAACACAGGGAGCTAATCAGCATTTT. Its protein is CASSTTQGANQHF.

The chain has TRBV29-1 and TRBJ2-3, with D tentatively TRBD2 (6 bases). V lost 6 bases, J lost 2 bases, and 12 bases lay in between. The CDR3 contains 13 residues. Per the germline V gene, CDR1 is SQVTM and CDR2 is ANQGSEA. DNA for the CDR3: TGCAGCGTGGGGACTCGCAACACAGATACGCAGTATTTT. Its translation is CSVGTRNTDTQYF.

V and J are TRBV15 and TRBJ2-7, with D tentatively TRBD1 (6 bases). The germline V and J ends were trimmed by 5 bases and 2 bases, with 16 bases remaining between them. This CDR3 has 15 amino acids. From germline, CDR1 is LNHNV and CDR2 YYDKDF (reference sequence). CDR3 in DNA: TGTGCCACCAGCTTGGCAGGGGTTTTCGCCTACGAGCAGTACTTC. Translated, it gives CATSLAGVFAYEQYF.

The CDR3 nucleotides are TGTGCCAGCAGGCGGCCGGGACTAGCGACCGGGGAGCTGTTTTTT. Its protein is CASRRPGLATGELFF. The chain links TRBV11-2 to TRBJ2-2; 10 bases align to TRBD2. V was clipped by 6 bases and J by 5 bases; unmatched bases: 6. Germline lookup yields CDR1 SGHAT and CDR2 FQNNGV. The CDR3 extends over 15 amino acids.

V usage is TRBV29-1 and J usage is TRBJ2-1, with D perhaps matching TRBD2 (5 bases). Germline CDR1 and CDR2: SQVTM and ANQGSEA. CDR3 length: 13 residues. V shed 6 bases and J shed 4 bases, with 13 bases lying between them. In DNA, the CDR3 is TGCAGCGTCCGGACTCCTAAATACAATGAGCAGTTCTTC. Its translation is CSVRTPKYNEQFF.

The J gene is TRBJ2-1, the V gene TRBV5-1, with TRBD1 identical over 8 bases. The CDR3 sequence is 16 residues long. Unmatched junction bases numbered 8, after V lost 4 bases and J lost 2 bases. Per the germline V gene, CDR1 is SGHRS and CDR2 is YFSETQ. The CDR3 protein is CASSLGQAVAYNEQFF. The CDR3 bases are TGCGCCAGCAGCCTGGGACAGGCGGTGGCCTACAATGAGCAGTTCTTC.

This sequence joins TRBV28 and TRBJ1-3; no clear D gene. Trimming shortened V by 3 bases and J by 0 bases, and 9 bases separated the two germline ends. The CDR3 totals 15 residues. Germline CDR1 MDHEN, CDR2 SYDVKM. CDR3 nucleotide sequence: TGTGCCAGCAGTTTCGGGGTTAGCTCTGGAAACACCATATATTTT. Protein sequence: CASSFGVSSGNTIYF.

The chain links TRBV11-2 to TRBJ2-7, with 11 bases identical to TRBD1. The J segment lost 0 bases and the V segment lost 6 bases, leaving 1 base of the junction unmatched. The germline V gene has CDR1 SGHAT and CDR2 FQNNGV. This CDR3 contains 14 residues. CDR3 nucleotide sequence: TGTGCCAGCAGAGGGACAGGGGGCTCCTACGAGCAGTACTTC. As protein: CASRGTGGSYEQYF.

The chain couples TRBV5-1 to TRBJ2-7; D may be TRBD1 or TRBD2 (5 bases each). The ends were cut back, 0 bases at V and 5 bases at J, with 15 bases in the middle. The CDR3 is made up of 15 amino acids. CDR1 is SGHRS, CDR2 YFSETQ, per germline. CDR3 loop: CASSLEVGASHEQYF. Written as DNA, the CDR3 is TGCGCCAGCAGCTTGGAAGTAGGGGCTAGCCACGAGCAGTACTTC. Full variable domain (remainder filled in from reference TRBV5-1 and TRBJ2-7): KAGVTQTPRYLIKTRGQQVTLSCSPISGHRSVSWYQQTPGQGLQFLFEYFSETQRNKGNFPGRFSGRQFSNSRSEMNVSTLELGDSALYLCASSLEVGASHEQYFGPGTRLTVT.

The V and J genes are TRBV10-2 and TRBJ2-6; possibly TRBD2 for D (6 bases). Trimming left V 2 bases short and J 0 bases short, with 8 bases between. The CDR3 length is 16 residues. Germline CDR1 and CDR2: WSHSY and SAAADI. The chain's CDR3 is CASSEVGGSGANVLTF. The DNA for the CDR3 is TGCGCCAGCAGTGAGGTGGGGGGCTCTGGGGCCAACGTCCTGACTTTC.

This clone was seen just once. This sequence joins TRBV5-1 and TRBJ2-5; 7 bases map to TRBD1. After removal of 4 bases from V and 7 bases from J, the junction contained 13 bases not matched to a gene. CDR1 is SGHRS, CDR2 YFSETQ, per germline. The CDR3 is made up of 15 amino acids. CDR3 DNA sequence: TGCGCCAGCAGCACCCGGGACAGAATTTCCGGGACCCAGTACTTC. Translated: CASSTRDRISGTQYF.

This rearrangement joins TRBV9 to TRBJ1-1; D is unresolved. Trimming cost V 5 bases and J 0 bases, with 11 bases left between them. The CDR3 has 14 residues. Germline loops: CDR1 SGDLS, CDR2 YYNGEE. CDR3 protein: CASSSTRMNTEAFF. The CDR3 bases are TGTGCCAGCAGTTCGACCAGGATGAACACTGAAGCTTTCTTT.

The V call is TRBV5-6, the J call TRBJ2-1; 7 bases are shared with TRBD2. The CDR3 runs to 15 residues. The V gene's germline CDR1 is SGHDT and CDR2 YYEEEE. V shed 4 bases, J shed 2 bases, and the junction held 6 bases outside the gene matches. Here the CDR3 DNA reads TGTGCCAGCAGCAAGAGACTAGCTCCCTACAATGAGCAGTTCTTC. This encodes CASSKRLAPYNEQFF.

This rearrangement joins TRBV28 to TRBJ2-7; D might be TRBD1 (5 bases). V lost 3 bases to trimming and J lost 2 bases, with 14 bases between them. The CDR3 runs to 15 residues. Germline CDR1 and CDR2: MDHEN and SYDVKM. The CDR3 spells CASSLVGPSAYEQYF. CDR3 sequence (DNA): TGTGCCAGCAGTTTGGTGGGGCCCAGCGCCTACGAGCAGTACTTC.

The V call is TRBV27, the J call TRBJ1-2, with a possible D match to TRBD1 (6 bases). The CDR3 totals 15 residues. Germline loops: CDR1 MNHEY, CDR2 SMNVEV (reference sequence). V lost 6 bases, J lost 4 bases, and 18 bases lay in between. The CDR3 protein is CASSHGTGRVYGYTF. CDR3 sequence (DNA): TGTGCCAGCAGCCACGGCACAGGGCGCGTCTATGGCTACACCTTC.

The V gene is TRBV30, the J gene TRBJ2-1; the match to TRBD2 covers 8 bases. The CDR3 is 13 residues long. Germline V gene data show CDR1 as GTSNPN and CDR2 as SVGIG (reference sequence). The V segment lost 5 bases and the J segment 3 bases; nucleotides outside the gene matches: 3. CDR3 residues: CAWAGTSYNEQFF. CDR3 coding DNA: TGTGCCTGGGCCGGGACTAGCTACAATGAGCAGTTCTTC.

The rearrangement joins TRBV19 to TRBJ2-1; a possible D gene is TRBD2 (6 bases). Germline V gene sequence: CDR1 LNHDA, CDR2 SQIVND (reference sequence). There are 16 residues in the CDR3. Trimming shortened V by 6 bases and J by 5 bases, and 20 bases separated the two germline ends. The DNA for the CDR3 is TGTGCCAGTAGGGGGGATTGGGCGGGACTCCACAATGAGCAGTTCTTC. Translated: CASRGDWAGLHNEQFF.

The rearrangement links TRBV6-5 to TRBJ1-2, with D possibly matching TRBD1 (6 bases). Germline V gene sequence: CDR1 MNHEY, CDR2 SVGAGI. The V end was cut by 0 bases, the J end by 4 bases, with 12 bases between. There are 15 residues in the CDR3. The CDR3 sequence: CASSYSPGVSYGYTF. The CDR3 DNA is TGTGCCAGCAGTTACTCACCAGGGGTGAGCTATGGCTACACCTTC.

V is TRBV18 and J is TRBJ2-7; TRBD1 is a possible D gene (6 bases). Germline lookup yields CDR1 KGHSH and CDR2 LQKENI. Trimming pared 5 bases from V and 0 bases from J, leaving 11 bases between. This CDR3 region has 14 residues. CDR3 nucleotides: TGTGCCAGCTCAGAAGGACAGAGCTCCTACGAGCAGTACTTC. This translates into CASSEGQSSYEQYF.

This clone was detected once. The gene calls are TRBV4-1 and TRBJ1-4; 7 positions match TRBD1. V lost 0 bases to trimming and J lost 11 bases; unmatched junction nucleotides: 15. This CDR3 contains 17 residues. The germline V gene encodes CDR1 MGHRA and CDR2 YSYEKL. The CDR3 DNA reads as TGCGCCAGCAGCCAAGAAGCATCTGGAGGGGGCGCGTCGAAACTGTTTTTT. It codes for CASSQEASGGGASKLFF.